These T cell receptor beta chains were read from a single sample in a study of blood T cells in healthy people across ages. MiXCR was run by TCRdb on the 5' RACE reads, yielding one entry per CDR3 protein. The table includes about 1,500,000 distinct CDR3 sequences, 28% detected once. The sequencing sample was made of blood. These receptors all come from a woman aged 25-40 years in good health. Each CDR3 is given with its conserved first and last residue. A D gene is named only where the DNA matches it firmly. Size is omitted from some rows. Given values are once, few, many or a class for expanded clones.

V gene	D gene	J gene	clone size	CDR3 DNA	CDR3 protein
TRBV5-1	-	TRBJ1-6	-	TGCGCCAGCAGCTCCAATCCAGGAAATTCACCCCTCCACTTT	CASSSNPGNSPLHF
TRBV4-2	-	TRBJ2-1	-	TGTGCCAGCAGCCAAGAGCAGGGACGGGGCAATGGGCAGTTCTTC	CASSQEQGRGNGQFF
TRBV5-1	-	TRBJ1-5	-	TGCGCCAGCAGCTTGGTTCCGGGGGGGTCTGACCAGCCCCAGCATTTT	CASSLVPGGSDQPQHF
TRBV29-1	-	TRBJ1-2	-	TGCAGCGTTGAAGCGGAGGGGCGAAGGGTTGTCTATGGCTACACCTTC	CSVEAEGRRVVYGYTF
TRBV2	TRBD1	TRBJ2-6	-	TGTGTCAGCAGTCCCGGGACAGGATTTTCTGGGGCCAACGTCCTGACTTTC	CVSSPGTGFSGANVLTF
TRBV7-6	-	TRBJ1-5	-	TGTGCCAGCAGCGCCCCAACGCAGCCCCAGCATTTT	CASSAPTQPQHF
TRBV20-1	-	TRBJ2-1	many	TGCAGTGCTCCTCCGCCGCCCTACAATGAGCAGTTCTTC	CSAPPPPYNEQFF
TRBV7-2	-	TRBJ2-2	-	TGTGCCAGCAGCGTTAGTCCAGGGGTCAGCACCGGGGAGCTGTTTTTT	CASSVSPGVSTGELFF
TRBV7-9	-	TRBJ1-2	-	TGTGCCAGCAGCGCCCGGATAGGGGGGGAACCCCTTAACTATGGCTACACCTTC	CASSARIGGEPLNYGYTF
TRBV2	-	TRBJ1-5	-	TGTGCCAGCGGGGACGGGATTAATCAGCCCCAGCATTTT	CASGDGINQPQHF
TRBV2	TRBD2	TRBJ2-1	-	TGTGCCAGCAATGGCGGGAGCTACAATGAGCAGTTCTTC	CASNGGSYNEQFF
TRBV2	-	TRBJ1-2	few	TGTGCCAGCAGTGCCCGCCAGGGGAACTATGGCTACACCTTC	CASSARQGNYGYTF
TRBV20-1	-	TRBJ1-5	-	TGCAGTGCTAGTCCCGGACAGACCTATCAGCCCCAGCATTTT	CSASPGQTYQPQHF
TRBV30	-	TRBJ2-3	-	TGTGCCTACTTGACAATACAGGGCACAGATACGCAGTATTTT	CAYLTIQGTDTQYF
TRBV6-6	TRBD2	TRBJ2-7	-	TGTGCCAGCGGGACTAGCGGTTACTCCTACGAGCAGTACTTC	CASGTSGYSYEQYF
TRBV5-1	-	TRBJ1-2	few	TGCGCCAGCAGCACCCAAGGGGGATCAGGTGGCTACACCTTC	CASSTQGGSGGYTF
TRBV5-1	TRBD1	TRBJ2-5	-	TGCGCCAGCAGCCGGGGACAGGGCAACCACTACCTGACGGAGACCCAGTACTTC	CASSRGQGNHYLTETQYF
TRBV19	TRBD2	TRBJ2-1	-	TGTGCCAGTAGTCTCATTAGCGGGACGCCCTACAATGAGCAGTTCTTC	CASSLISGTPYNEQFF
TRBV15	-	TRBJ1-1	few	TGTGCCACCAGCGGACGAGGGGGGAACACTGAAGCTTTCTTT	CATSGRGGNTEAFF
TRBV20-1	-	TRBJ1-2	few	TGCAGTGCAATAGATCCTAACTACGGCTACACCTTC	CSAIDPNYGYTF
TRBV28	TRBD2	TRBJ2-5	-	TGTGCCAGCAGTTTAGACGGGACTAGCAGCGAGACCCAGTACTTC	CASSLDGTSSETQYF
TRBV6-2/TRBV6-3	-	TRBJ1-3	-	TGTGCCAGCAGTTACTCGCCGGACCCAGACACCATATATTTT	CASSYSPDPDTIYF
TRBV4-1	TRBD1	TRBJ2-3	many	TGCGCCAGCGGAAGGACAGGGCGCACAGATACGCAGTATTTT	CASGRTGRTDTQYF
TRBV12-3/TRBV12-4	-	TRBJ2-7	many	TGTGCCAGCAGTTTATCGGGGGCGGTCTACGAGCAGTACTTC	CASSLSGAVYEQYF
TRBV12-3/TRBV12-4	-	TRBJ1-1	once	TGTGCCAGCAGTTTAACGGGGACAACTTTCTTT	CASSLTGTTFF
TRBV29-1	TRBD2	TRBJ2-1	many	TGCAGCGTTGAGGGACTAGCGGACCACAATGAGCAGTTCTTC	CSVEGLADHNEQFF
TRBV5-1	TRBD2	TRBJ2-3	few	TGCGCCAGCAGCTTAAATAGCGGGAGGGCGAGCACAGATACGCAGTATTTT	CASSLNSGRASTDTQYF
TRBV6-6	-	TRBJ2-7	many	TGTGCCAGCACACCCCAACAGGGCGCGAGCTCCTACGAGCAGTACTTC	CASTPQQGASSYEQYF
TRBV7-2	-	TRBJ1-2	many	TGTGCCAGCAGCCCCCCTCGGGGACGGCTCTATGGCTACACCTTC	CASSPPRGRLYGYTF
TRBV3-1	-	TRBJ2-5	many	TGTGCCAGCAGCCAAGCCGGGGTGGAGGAGACCCAGTACTTC	CASSQAGVEETQYF
TRBV29-1	TRBD1	TRBJ2-7	many	TGCAGCGTTGAAGATCGTGGGACAGGATCCTACGAGCAGTACTTC	CSVEDRGTGSYEQYF
TRBV27	TRBD2	TRBJ2-1	-	TGTGCCAGCAGTTTGCTTCGGCGGGGGGCTTACAATGAGCAGTTCTTC	CASSLLRRGAYNEQFF
TRBV6-2/TRBV6-3	TRBD2	TRBJ2-7	few	TGTGCCAGCAGCTACCAGGGACTAGCGCGCTACGAGCAGTACTTC	CASSYQGLARYEQYF
TRBV10-3	-	TRBJ2-7	many	TGTGCCATCAGTGAGAGGGGATCGTCCTACGAGCAGTACTTC	CAISERGSSYEQYF
TRBV20-1	-	TRBJ1-1	few	TGCAGTGCTAGAATTTCACAAAGGAACACTGAAGCTTTCTTT	CSARISQRNTEAFF
TRBV27	-	TRBJ2-7	-	TGTGCCAGCAGTTTGAGGCACCCGAGCTCCTACGAGCAGTACTTC	CASSLRHPSSYEQYF
TRBV5-1	-	TRBJ2-5	once	TGCACCAGCAGCTTGGCGGGGTCAGGACAGGTTCAAGAGACCCAGTACTTC	CTSSLAGSGQVQETQYF
TRBV29-1	-	TRBJ2-1	many	TGCAGCGTCCGAGGGGGGACAAAGGGTGAGCAGTTCTTC	CSVRGGTKGEQFF
TRBV2	-	TRBJ2-7	-	TGTGCCAGCAGTGAAGTAGAATGGGGAACGGACTACGAGCAGTACTTC	CASSEVEWGTDYEQYF
TRBV14	-	TRBJ2-7	-	TGTGCCAGCAGCCAAGTTCCGCGGTCCTACGAGCAGTACTTC	CASSQVPRSYEQYF
TRBV4-3	TRBD1	TRBJ2-7	-	TGCGCCAGCAGCCGATTGGCCGGACAGGGGTACAATGAGCAGTACTTC	CASSRLAGQGYNEQYF
TRBV2	TRBD1	TRBJ2-1	few	TGTGCCAGCAGAAGGGACAGCGCGAACTACAATGAGCAGTTCTTC	CASRRDSANYNEQFF
TRBV10-3	-	TRBJ2-7	-	TGTGCCGTCCAAACAGAGGTCTACGAGCAGTACTTC	CAVQTEVYEQYF
TRBV14	-	TRBJ1-5	few	TGTGCCAGCAGCCCCTGGGGAGCGAATCAGCCCCAGCATTTT	CASSPWGANQPQHF
TRBV12-5	-	TRBJ2-4	-	TGTGCTAGTGGTTTCCTTTTAAGGGGGAATGAGCAGTACTTC	CASGFLLRGNEQYF
TRBV6-6	TRBD1	TRBJ1-5	-	TGTGCCAGCAGTTCACACAGGGGCGGTAATCAGCCCCAGCATTTT	CASSSHRGGNQPQHF
TRBV4-2	-	TRBJ1-1	-	TGTGCCAGCAGCCAAGATCGAATTGAAGCTTTCTTT	CASSQDRIEAFF
TRBV12-3/TRBV12-4	TRBD1	TRBJ1-2	-	TGTGCCAGCAGACCAAGACAGGGGGGCTATCGCTACACCTTC	CASRPRQGGYRYTF
TRBV4-1	-	TRBJ2-2	-	TGCGCCAGCAGCCTCACAGGGGGGGCCGGGGAGCTGTTTTTT	CASSLTGGAGELFF
TRBV7-2	-	TRBJ1-1	-	TGTGCCAGCAACCTCCGGGGCCGGTGGACTGAAGCTTTCTTT	CASNLRGRWTEAFF